One and the same sample provided the 26 T cell receptor beta chains below, sequenced in a study of cytomegalovirus exposure and HLA in healthy donors. In the PCR, 60 Vbeta and 13 Jbeta primers were used. Sequencing was performed with immunoSEQ multiplex PCR; in TCRdb, only in-frame clones are kept and a portion is missing. Here the sample spans roughly 200,000 clones, 65% to 80% being singletons. What was sequenced was PBMCs. These receptors were collected from a woman in her 40s in good health and CMV-seronegative.

The chain joins TRBV9 to TRBJ2-7; 7 nucleotides agree with TRBD1. J lost 3 bases, V lost 0 bases, and 3 bases had no gene match. CDR3 length: 14 residues. CDR1 is SGDLS and CDR2 is YYNGEE in the germline V gene. The CDR3 here is CASSVGQGFYEQYF. The DNA of the CDR3 is TGTGCCAGCAGCGTAGGACAGGGTTTCTACGAGCAGTACTTC.

V is TRBV25-1 and J is TRBJ1-1, with D possibly TRBD1 on 6 matching bases. Between the trimmed V and J ends, which lost 4 bases and 4 bases, there was a span of 13 bases. Germline V lookup: CDR1 MGHDK, CDR2 SYGVNS. The CDR3 loop spans 14 amino acids. CDR3 in amino acids: CASSVLGGPTEAFF. As DNA, the CDR3 is TGTGCCAGCAGTGTACTGGGGGGGCCCACTGAAGCTTTCTTT.

V gene TRBV2 combines with J gene TRBJ2-2; a weak D match, TRBD2 (5 bases). Looked up from germline, CDR1 is SNHLY and CDR2 is FYNNEI. With 6 bases removed from V and 3 bases from J, the gap between germline ends came to 11 bases. The CDR3 covers 14 residues. CDR3 nucleotide sequence: TGTGCCAGCAGAGGTCGGGGTTACACCGGGGAGCTGTTTTTT. This translates into CASRGRGYTGELFF. The full variable domain, in which reference TRBV2 and TRBJ2-2 provide the parts outside the CDR3, is EPEVTQTPSHQVTQMGQEVILRCVPISNHLYFYWYRQILGQKVEFLVSFYNNEISEKSEIFDDQFSVERPDGSNFTLKIRSTKLEDSAMYFCASRGRGYTGELFFGEGSRLTVL.

V is TRBV25-1 and J is TRBJ1-1, with 9 positions matching TRBD1. Germline loops: CDR1 MGHDK, CDR2 SYGVNS. The ends lost 0 bases at V and 6 bases at J; junction bases unmatched: 5. This CDR3 has 15 residues. CDR3 loop: CASSEYGDRGSEAFF. The CDR3, as DNA: TGTGCCAGCAGTGAATATGGCGACAGGGGGTCTGAAGCTTTCTTT. The full variable domain, rest sourced from reference TRBV25-1 and TRBJ1-1, is EADIYQTPRYLVIGTGKKITLECSQTMGHDKMYWYQQDPGMELHLIHYSYGVNSTEKGDLSSESTVSRIRTEHFPLTLESARPSHTSQYLCASSEYGDRGSEAFFGQGTRLTVV.

This clone was seen a handful of times. The chain recombines TRBV29-1 with TRBJ2-5; 8 bases line up with TRBD1. This CDR3 has 14 amino acids. The junction had 11 bases not matched to a gene; V was cut back by 6 bases and J by 5 bases. CDR1 is SQVTM, CDR2 ANQGSEA, per germline. The CDR3 coding sequence is TGCAGCGTCACTAGGGACAGGCCCCGGGAGACCCAGTACTTC. This translates into CSVTRDRPRETQYF.

The rearrangement links TRBV7-2 to TRBJ1-5; D gene uncertain. V lost 5 bases to trimming and J lost 7 bases, with 12 bases between them. Germline V gene sequence: CDR1 SGHTA, CDR2 FQGNSA. This CDR3 has 13 residues. The CDR3 nucleotides read TGTGCCAGCAGCCTTAGTAGGGAGCAGCCCCAGCATTTT. It specifies CASSLSREQPQHF.

In nucleotides, the CDR3 is TGTGCCAGCAGTGACATCTGGCGGGACCACTTGGATGAGCAGTTCTTC. The encoded protein is CASSDIWRDHLDEQFF. This chain joins TRBV2 and TRBJ2-1; D possibly corresponds to TRBD2 (6 bases). Trimming removed 3 bases at V and 8 bases at J, with 20 bases between. The germline CDR1 and CDR2 sequences are SNHLY and FYNNEI. The CDR3 loop spans 16 amino acids.

The chain has TRBV7-2 and TRBJ1-2; 8 nucleotides match TRBD1. Germline CDR1 reads SGHTA; CDR2 reads FQGNSA. V was pared by 1 base and J by 8 bases, with 9 bases of the junction left unmatched. CDR3 length: 15 residues. The CDR3: CASSLEKTGGGGYTF. Written as DNA, the CDR3 is TGTGCCAGCAGCTTAGAGAAAACAGGGGGTGGGGGCTACACCTTC. Based on the CDR3 plus reference TRBV7-2 and TRBJ1-2, the full variable domain is GAGVSQSPSNKVTEKGKDVELRCDPISGHTALYWYRQSLGQGLEFLIYFQGNSAPDKSGLPSDRFSAERTGGSVSTLTIQRTQQEDSAVYLCASSLEKTGGGGYTFGSGTRLTVV.

This clone was observed once. The chain employs TRBV7-2 and TRBJ1-2; D is undetermined. The CDR3 runs to 16 residues. The germline V gene encodes CDR1 SGHTA and CDR2 FQGNSA. Trimming shortened V by 5 bases and J by 1 base, and 17 bases separated the two germline ends. The CDR3 DNA reads TGTGCCAGCAGCCACCCCGCGGTCATAAATAACTATGGCTACACCTTC. It encodes CASSHPAVINNYGYTF.

The rearrangement uses TRBV28 and TRBJ2-1; 7 bases agree with TRBD2. With V trimmed by 3 bases and J by 8 bases, 10 bases remained unmatched. Germline V CDR1 and CDR2: MDHEN, SYDVKM. This CDR3 region has 15 residues. The CDR3, as DNA: TGTGCCAGCAGTTTCGCGGGGGAAGGGTTCGATGAGCAGTTCTTC. The encoded protein is CASSFAGEGFDEQFF.

V usage is TRBV7-2 and J usage is TRBJ1-2, with TRBD1 as a possible D gene (5 bases). Between the trimmed V and J ends, which lost 5 bases and 4 bases, there was a span of 23 bases. The CDR3 runs to 17 residues. The germline CDR1 and CDR2 sequences are SGHTA and FQGNSA. CDR3: CASSPPSARGRSYGYTF. CDR3 in DNA: TGTGCCAGCAGCCCCCCGAGCGCGCGGGGACGGAGCTATGGCTACACCTTC.

The DNA for the CDR3 is TGTGCCAGCAGCCTACCTGGGCTACTGCGGTTCTTC. Translation gives CASSLPGLLRFF. The gene calls are TRBV11-2 and TRBJ2-1; D unclear. Germline V lookup: CDR1 SGHAT, CDR2 FQNNGV. The CDR3 runs 12 residues. The ends were cut back, 5 bases at V and 15 bases at J, with 17 bases in the middle.

CDR3 protein: CAWNHPGGGTDTQYF. The CDR3 nucleotides are TGTGCCTGGAACCACCCGGGGGGTGGGACAGATACGCAGTATTTT. This chain connects TRBV30 to TRBJ2-3; TRBD2 agrees at 7 bases. The CDR3 has 15 amino acids. Germline V CDR1 and CDR2: GTSNPN, SVGIG (reference sequence). V was pared by 4 bases and J by 3 bases, with 10 bases of the junction left unmatched. The full variable domain, its missing parts supplied by reference TRBV30 and TRBJ2-3, is SQTIHQWPATLVQPVGSPLSLECTVEGTSNPNLYWYRQAAGRGLQLLFYSVGIGQISSEVPQNLSASRPQDRQFILSSKKLLLSDSGFYLCAWNHPGGGTDTQYFGPGTRLTVL.

V usage is TRBV10-3 and J usage is TRBJ2-1; 10 nucleotides line up with TRBD2. There are 18 residues in the CDR3. Germline CDR1 reads ENHRY; CDR2 reads SYGVKD. The J segment lost 4 bases and the V segment lost 3 bases, leaving 12 bases of the junction unmatched. The CDR3 DNA sequence: TGTGCCATCAGTGACGCCTTCCGACTAGCGGGCGAATACAATGAGCAGTTCTTC. Protein sequence: CAISDAFRLAGEYNEQFF.

The chain uses TRBV4-1 and TRBJ2-5; 12 bases match TRBD2. The ends lost 0 bases at V and 4 bases at J; junction bases unmatched: 3. There are 16 residues in the CDR3. CDR1 and CDR2 (germline): MGHRA, YSYEKL. CDR3: CASSQDLLAGGETQYF. CDR3 in DNA: TGCGCCAGCAGCCAAGATCTACTAGCGGGAGGAGAGACCCAGTACTTC.

This chain connects TRBV4-2 to TRBJ1-2; D uncertain. The V gene lost 0 bases and the J gene lost 8 bases, with 4 bases spanning the gap. There are 11 residues in the CDR3. Germline values: CDR1 LGHNA, CDR2 YNFKEQ. CDR3 loop: CASSQETGYTF. The CDR3 DNA sequence: TGTGCCAGCAGCCAAGAGACAGGCTACACCTTC.

The chain recombines TRBV5-1 with TRBJ2-7; 8 positions match TRBD1. Trimming took 3 bases from V and 4 from J; bases not matched to a gene: 9. CDR3 length: 15 residues. CDR1 SGHRS and CDR2 YFSETQ come from the germline V gene. CDR3 sequence: CASSSGTGPSYEQYF. The CDR3 DNA reads as TGCGCCAGCAGCTCCGGGACAGGTCCTTCGTACGAGCAGTACTTC.

The gene calls are TRBV30 and TRBJ2-1, with no clear D. Germline CDR1 is GTSNPN and CDR2 is SVGIG (reference sequence). The CDR3 covers 11 residues. Trimming removed 3 bases from V and 5 bases from J, with 5 bases in between. The chain's CDR3 is CAWRRDNEQFF. DNA for the CDR3: TGTGCCTGGAGACGGGACAATGAGCAGTTCTTC.

The gene calls are TRBV7-8 and TRBJ2-2; D may be TRBD2 (6 bases). CDR3 length equals 16 residues. V was shortened by 1 base and J by 4 bases, with 13 bases between the two germline ends. Germline assignment: CDR1 SGHVS and CDR2 FQNEAQ. The CDR3 sequence is CASSLVRDRVTGELFF. In nucleotides, the CDR3 is TGTGCCAGCAGCTTAGTGCGGGATCGGGTCACCGGGGAGCTGTTTTTT. Variable domain in full (rest from reference TRBV7-8 and TRBJ2-2): GAGVSQSPRYKVAKRGQDVALRCDPISGHVSLFWYQQALGQGPEFLTYFQNEAQLDKSGLPSDRFFAERPEGSVSTLKIQRTQQEDSAVYLCASSLVRDRVTGELFFGEGSRLTVL.

This clone turned up a few times. The chain recombines TRBV4-1 with TRBJ1-4; TRBD1 agrees at 7 bases. The CDR3 consists of 20 residues. Trimming cost V 0 bases and J 0 bases; bases outside gene matches: 13. The germline CDR1 and CDR2 sequences are MGHRA and YSYEKL. Here the CDR3 DNA reads TGCGCCAGCAGCCAAGATTTGCTACCTCCGGGACAGCCAACTAATGAAAAACTGTTTTTT. Translated: CASSQDLLPPGQPTNEKLFF.

The genes are TRBV6-1 and TRBJ1-2; no definite D call. This CDR3 spans 15 amino acids. Trimming took 6 bases from V and 2 from J, leaving 16 bases between them. The V gene's germline CDR1 is MNHNS and CDR2 SASEGT. The CDR3 spells CASRTQDSLNYGYTF. CDR3 nucleotide sequence: TGTGCCAGCAGGACGCAGGATTCCTTAAACTATGGCTACACCTTC.

This clone was picked up one time. The chain has TRBV5-8 and TRBJ2-3, with TRBD1 matching 9 bases. J gave up 6 bases and V 7 bases, and 9 bases lay outside the gene matches. Germline CDR1 and CDR2: SGHTS and YDEGEE. The length of the CDR3 is 14 residues. CDR3: CASELGTGFDTQYF. The CDR3 DNA reads TGTGCCAGCGAACTTGGGACAGGGTTCGATACGCAGTATTTT.

The chain's CDR3 is CASSQTGGSEKLFF. CDR3 in DNA: TGTGCCAGCAGCCAGACAGGGGGCAGTGAAAAACTGTTTTTT. The chain couples TRBV11-2 to TRBJ1-4; 10 bases fit TRBD1. Germline-derived CDR1 and CDR2 are SGHAT and FQNNGV. Trimming removed 5 bases from V and 7 bases from J; junction bases left unmatched: 4. This CDR3 spans 14 amino acids.

The V and J genes are TRBV6-6 and TRBJ2-1; 8 bases fit TRBD2. The J segment lost 4 bases and the V segment lost 4 bases, leaving 6 bases of the junction unmatched. The CDR3 is 15 residues long. The germline CDR1 and CDR2 sequences are MNHNY and SVGAGI (reference sequence). The CDR3 spells CASSFTSGTYNEQFF. The CDR3 DNA reads TGTGCCAGCAGTTTCACTAGCGGTACATACAATGAGCAGTTCTTC.

The V gene is TRBV5-4, the J gene TRBJ2-3, with D unresolved. CDR3 size: 13 residues. The ends were cut back, 0 bases at V and 3 bases at J, with 5 bases in the middle. Germline CDR1 and CDR2: SGHNT and YYREEE (reference sequence). The chain's CDR3 is CASSLVPTDTQYF. CDR3 bases: TGTGCCAGCAGCTTGGTTCCGACAGATACGCAGTATTTT.

This chain's CDR3 is CASTPGGALSEQFF. DNA of the CDR3: TGTGCCAGCACCCCAGGGGGCGCTTTGAGTGAGCAGTTCTTC. The V and J genes are TRBV7-2 and TRBJ2-1; 8 bases match TRBD1. V lost 7 bases to trimming and J lost 9 bases; unmatched junction nucleotides: 11. The V gene's germline CDR1 is SGHTA and CDR2 FQGNSA. The CDR3 runs to 14 residues.